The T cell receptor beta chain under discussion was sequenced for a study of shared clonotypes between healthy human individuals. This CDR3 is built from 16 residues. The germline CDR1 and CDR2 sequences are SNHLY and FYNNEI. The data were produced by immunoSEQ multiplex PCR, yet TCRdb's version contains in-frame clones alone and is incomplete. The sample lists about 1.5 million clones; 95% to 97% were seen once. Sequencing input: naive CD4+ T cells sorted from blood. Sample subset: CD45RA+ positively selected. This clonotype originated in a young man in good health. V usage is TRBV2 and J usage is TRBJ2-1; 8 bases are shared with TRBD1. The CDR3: CADVGGRSGTGNEQFF. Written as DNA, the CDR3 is TGTGCAGACGTAGGAGGCCGTTCCGGGACAGGAAATGAGCAGTTCTTC.